This paragraph covers one T cell receptor (beta chain) sequence. What it binds is unknown. The CDR3 contains 15 residues. Germline V gives CDR1 MNHEY, CDR2 SVGAGI. The trim removed 2 bases at V and 4 bases at J, leaving 3 bases unmatched. PCR employed 60 Vbeta and 13 Jbeta primers. Generated by immunoSEQ multiplex PCR, the TCRdb table keeps only in-frame clones and is missing some. The sample gives about 69,000 clones, just over 65% of which show up once; approximately 11% is in the top ten. The data were obtained in a study of cytomegalovirus exposure and HLA in healthy donors. Findings of the study overall: V- and J-gene trimming of TCR beta was linked (in a later analysis) to a missense DCLRE1C variant. Researchers catalogued approximately 170 TCR beta chains as cytomegalovirus-associated. The HLA-A and HLA-B alleles of most subjects were reportedly predicted accurately from TCR beta sequences.

The J gene is TRBJ2-1, the V gene TRBV6-5; 9 bases map to TRBD1. This clonotype was sampled from a woman in her 30s in good health and CMV-seronegative. Material: PBMCs. The CDR3 DNA follows: TGTGCCAGCAGTTACCGGGACAGGGTATACAATGAGCAGTTCTTC. As protein: CASSYRDRVYNEQFF.